This TCR beta chain was observed in a study of T cells in Graves' hyperthyroidism and ophthalmopathy (dated by TCRdb to between 2019 and 2020). The study in broad terms: Peripheral blood samples were taken at initial diagnosis, before any treatment was given. To identify distinguishing TCR V-J signatures, a discovery cohort of roughly 100 patients was used, comprising 43 with Graves' ophthalmopathy and approximately 58 with stable Graves' hyperthyroidism. Whether ophthalmopathy could be predicted prospectively was tested in an independent validation cohort made up of under 20 hyperthyroidism patients plus 17 patients who later progressed to ophthalmopathy. The 75 to 100 discovery patients were randomly split 7:3 into training and test sets. The study also compared thyroid tissue and blood T-cell repertoires from about six Graves' hyperthyroidism patients. After sampling, hyperthyroidism patients received methimazole starting at 30 mg daily, and ophthalmopathy patients received high-dose intravenous methylprednisolone. The paper describes TCR Vbeta CDR3 sequencing of fewer than 150 peripheral blood samples, made up of some 40 ophthalmopathy patients, more than 70 hyperthyroidism patients and about 17 progressor patients. Here is what the overall study found, with its caveats: Ophthalmopathy was separated from stable hyperthyroidism by a 13 V-J signature model, with around 90% sensitivity and about 84% specificity obtained in cross-validation and 80%/75% obtained in testing. Most expanded thyroid clonotypes (frequency above 0.001) were also detected in blood, a finding suggesting that blood repertoires may reflect thyroid immune responses. Sample size was not statistically predetermined, and blinding of investigators to group allocation was not performed. During validation, the model predicted progression to ophthalmopathy a median of around 7 months ahead of onset, with approximately 70% sensitivity and 72.22% specificity.

Ophthalmopathy patients had moderately to severely active disease, Clinical Activity Score of at least 3, NOSPECS grade of at least 4, and duration under 3 months. The study excluded patients with uncontrolled infections, other autoimmune diseases, pregnancy or lactation. Diagnoses were established on the basis of clinical symptoms, serum thyroxine and TRAb, thyroid ultrasound, and orbital computed tomography. PBMCs were separated from roughly 10 ml of fresh peripheral blood using Ficoll-Paque density gradient centrifugation. Trizol reagent was used to extract total RNA, and RNA quality was then checked on an Agilent 2100 Bioanalyzer. To note about this clonotype: Its antigen is still unknown. The sample holds no much larger clone one base away, and base qualities are not on file.

Amplification of TCR beta CDR3 regions was carried out from RNA transcripts. The TCR CDR3 was subjected to a first round of RT-PCR using the HTBI primer set and the Qiagen OneStep RT-PCR kit. Libraries were constructed in a second round of multiplex PCR, after which size selection and purification were carried out. Sequencing of the libraries was done on an Illumina HiSeq2000 using paired-end 100 bp reads. The authors' pipeline ran thus. SOAPnuke was used to process the raw data, throwing out any read that contained adapters or uncalled bases, had a mean Phred below 15, or lacked an exact constant-primer or identifier match. COPE v1.2.5 was used to merge high-quality paired reads, and clonotypes were defined as unique nucleotide sequences. Clonotypes were aligned to IMGT TRBV, TRBD and TRBJ reference segments using MiTCR v1.1. The analysis was restricted to V-J combinations with a frequency above 0.0001, which together covered 99.2% of the repertoires. The TCS score was defined as the ratio of F50 (clonal expansion) to E x V (chaos), calculated using BLOSUM62-based TCRdist between CDR3 peptides within each V-J. Welch's t-statistics and random forest reduced 500 to 650 V-J features to roughly 13, which were used in a naive Bayes classifier (R e1071). The public sequencing data were trimmed at Q25 with fastp and processed into clonotypes with MiXCR by TCRdb, which kept only in-frame beta chains. Each record represents a unique CDR3 protein, reported with the most common genes and DNA among its rows. The V and J calls reflect TCRdb's pipeline rather than the authors' work. The sample table records under 500,000 distinct CDR3 sequences; about an eighth of these occur just once. The ten biggest clones cover under 30% of the sample.

The clonotype comes from a man in his fifties with Graves' ophthalmopathy. Specimen: blood.

The CDR3 protein: CALDIGDSPLHF. The sequenced DNA: TGTGCCCTGGACATAGGTGATTCACCCCTCCACTTT. The chain is made from TRBV30 and TRBJ1-6, and possibly TRBD1, on 5 matching bases. The CDR3 runs 12 residues from the cysteine to the phenylalanine. Only CDR3 DNA is held: 36 bases, read in frame from base 1. CDR1 GTSNPN and CDR2 SVGIG were looked up in the germline V gene (reference sequence). V loses 8 bases, J loses 8 bases, and the germline ends lie 13 bases apart.